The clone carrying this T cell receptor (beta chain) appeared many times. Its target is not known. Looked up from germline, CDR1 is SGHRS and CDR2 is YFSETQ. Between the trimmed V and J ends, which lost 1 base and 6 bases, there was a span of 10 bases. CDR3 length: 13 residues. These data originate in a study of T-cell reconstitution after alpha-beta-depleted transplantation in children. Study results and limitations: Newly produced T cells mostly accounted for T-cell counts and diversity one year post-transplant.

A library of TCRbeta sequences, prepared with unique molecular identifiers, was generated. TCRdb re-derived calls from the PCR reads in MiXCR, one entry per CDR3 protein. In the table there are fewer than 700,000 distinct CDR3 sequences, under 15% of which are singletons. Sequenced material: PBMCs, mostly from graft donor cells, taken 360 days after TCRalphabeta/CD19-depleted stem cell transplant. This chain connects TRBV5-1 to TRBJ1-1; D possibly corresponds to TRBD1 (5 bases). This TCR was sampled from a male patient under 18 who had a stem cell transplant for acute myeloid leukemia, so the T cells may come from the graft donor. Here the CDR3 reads CASSLQDIAEAFF. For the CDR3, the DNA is TGCGCCAGCAGCTTGCAGGACATCGCTGAAGCTTTCTTT.